This T cell receptor beta chain is from a study of shared clonotypes between healthy human individuals. CDR1 SGHNT and CDR2 YYREEE come from the germline V gene (reference sequence). The CDR3 runs 15 residues. The ends lost 4 bases at V and 6 bases at J; junction bases unmatched: 11. Deep was the level at which the assay was run. The repertoire was sequenced with immunoSEQ multiplex PCR; TCRdb's copy has only in-frame clones and lacks some. This table holds a few hundred thousand clones, roughly 84% found once. The specimen was memory CD8+ T cells sorted from blood. The subset is: CD45RO+ cells pooled with CCR7-negative TemRA cells. The rearrangement joins TRBV5-4 to TRBJ2-3; TRBD2 matches at 7 bases. The clonotype comes from a man between 18 and 35 years old in good health. CDR3 DNA: TGTGCCAGCAGCCTCGGGGCGGGGGAAGGGGATACGCAGTATTTT. The encoded protein is CASSLGAGEGDTQYF.